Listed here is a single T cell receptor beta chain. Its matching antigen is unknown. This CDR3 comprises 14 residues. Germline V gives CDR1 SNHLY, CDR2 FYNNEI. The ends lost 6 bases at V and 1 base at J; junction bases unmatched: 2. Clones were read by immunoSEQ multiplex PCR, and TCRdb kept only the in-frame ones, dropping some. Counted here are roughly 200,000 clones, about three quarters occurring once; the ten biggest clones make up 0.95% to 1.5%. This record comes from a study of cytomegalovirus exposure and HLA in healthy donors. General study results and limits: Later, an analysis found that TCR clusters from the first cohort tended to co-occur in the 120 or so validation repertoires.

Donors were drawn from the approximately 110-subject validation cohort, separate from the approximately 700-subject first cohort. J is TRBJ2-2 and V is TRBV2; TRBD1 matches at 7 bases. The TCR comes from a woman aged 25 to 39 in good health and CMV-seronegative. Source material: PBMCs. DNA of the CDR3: TGTGCCAGCAGGGCAGGGGGGAACACCGGGGAGCTGTTTTTT. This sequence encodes CASRAGGNTGELFF.